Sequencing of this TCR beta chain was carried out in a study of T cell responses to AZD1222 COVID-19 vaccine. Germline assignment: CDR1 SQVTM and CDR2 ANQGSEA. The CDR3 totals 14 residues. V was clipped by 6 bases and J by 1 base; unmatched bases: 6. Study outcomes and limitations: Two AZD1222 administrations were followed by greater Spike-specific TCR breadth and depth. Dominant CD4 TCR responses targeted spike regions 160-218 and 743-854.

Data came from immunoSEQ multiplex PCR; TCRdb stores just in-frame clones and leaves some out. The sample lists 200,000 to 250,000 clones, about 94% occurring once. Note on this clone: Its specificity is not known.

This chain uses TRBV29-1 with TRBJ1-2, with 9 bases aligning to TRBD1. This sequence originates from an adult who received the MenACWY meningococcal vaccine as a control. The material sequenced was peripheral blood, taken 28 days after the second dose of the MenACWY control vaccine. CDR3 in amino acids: CSVGTGRVNYGYTF. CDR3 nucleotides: TGCAGCGTCGGGACAGGGCGGGTTAACTATGGCTACACCTTC.